The source of this TCR beta chain is a study of blood T cell repertoires in COVID-19. Study-level information: Sites in the United States, Italy and Spain provided acute and convalescent COVID-19 samples.

TCRdb's table, derived via immunoSEQ multiplex PCR, lists solely in-frame clones and lacks some. The sample holds about 98,000 clones, around 84% seen once. The sequence was obtained from a man aged 50-59 years with active or convalescent COVID-19. Sample: peripheral blood.

DNA for the CDR3: TGTGCCAGCAGCACCGGGACAGGGAGTGGAAACACCATATATTTT. Its protein is CASSTGTGSGNTIYF. This chain uses TRBV28 with TRBJ1-3; 9 positions agree with TRBD1. With 6 bases clipped from V and 3 bases from J, the junction kept 6 bases outside the gene matches. Per germline, CDR1 MDHEN and CDR2 SYDVKM. The CDR3 loop spans 15 amino acids.